Sequencing of this T cell receptor beta chain was carried out in a study of CD8 T cells in ankylosing spondylitis. Only a few counts were recorded for this clonotype. Germline-derived CDR1 and CDR2 are LNHNV and YYDKDF (reference sequence). V lost 1 base and J lost 9, with 11 bases in between. CDR3 length: 13 residues. TCR beta libraries were made by quantitative 5'-RACE with molecular barcodes. TCRdb called the 5' RACE reads again in MiXCR, with one record for every CDR3 protein. The sample comprises approximately 210,000 distinct CDR3 sequences, roughly 13% of which are singletons, and more than 15% rests with the top ten.

The sequenced material came from blood, either unsorted or a sorted T cell fraction (not recorded which). The clonotype originates from a male donor with ankylosing spondylitis or in good health (not recorded which). The chain is built from TRBV15 and TRBJ2-3, with D possibly TRBD2 on 5 matching bases. CDR3 amino acids: CATSRAGVGTQYF. The CDR3, as DNA: TGTGCCACCAGCAGAGCCGGGGTGGGCACGCAGTATTTT.